This T cell receptor beta chain was recovered during a study of T cell responses to AZD1222 COVID-19 vaccine. CDR3 length equals 13 residues. Trimming cost V 6 bases and J 2 bases; bases outside gene matches: 4. From germline, CDR1 is LNHDA and CDR2 SQIVND (reference sequence). Whole-study results and caveats: Females outnumbered males among donors, who were mostly white British; clonal diversity was possibly underestimated. Across the whole spike, CD4 TCRs peaked at regions 160-218 and 743-854.

Assay used: immunoSEQ multiplex PCR; TCRdb lists only in-frame clones, some missing. In the table there are some 120,000 clones, about nine tenths of which are singletons. Note on this clone: The antigen remains unidentified.

This chain uses TRBV19 with TRBJ2-7; 7 bases match TRBD2. The input for sequencing was peripheral blood, taken on day 0 of AZD1222 vaccination. The receptor was derived from an adult in good health. The CDR3: CASRSGGTYEQYF. Written as DNA, the CDR3 is TGTGCCAGTAGATCCGGGGGGACCTACGAGCAGTACTTC.